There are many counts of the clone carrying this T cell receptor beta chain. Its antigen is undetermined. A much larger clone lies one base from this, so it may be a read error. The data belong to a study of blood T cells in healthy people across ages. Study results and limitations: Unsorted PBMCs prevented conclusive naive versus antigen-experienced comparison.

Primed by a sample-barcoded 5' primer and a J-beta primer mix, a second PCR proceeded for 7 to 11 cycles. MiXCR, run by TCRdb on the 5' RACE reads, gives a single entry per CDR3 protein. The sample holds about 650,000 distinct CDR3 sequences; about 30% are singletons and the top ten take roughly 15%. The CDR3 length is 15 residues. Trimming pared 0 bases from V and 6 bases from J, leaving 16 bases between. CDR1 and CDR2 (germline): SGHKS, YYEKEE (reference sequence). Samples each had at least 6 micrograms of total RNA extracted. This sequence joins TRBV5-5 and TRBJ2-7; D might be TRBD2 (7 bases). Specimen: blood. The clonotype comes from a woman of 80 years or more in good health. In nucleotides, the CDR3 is TGTGCCAGCAGCTTGGGGGGGGGGCCTTTCGGCGAGCAGTACTTC. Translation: CASSLGGGPFGEQYF. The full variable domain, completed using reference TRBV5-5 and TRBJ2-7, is DAGVTQSPTHLIKTRGQQVTLRCSPISGHKSVSWYQQVLGQGPQFIFQYYEKEERGRGNFPDRFSARQFPNYSSELNVNALLLGDSALYLCASSLGGGPFGEQYFGPGTRLTVT.